The clone carrying this T cell receptor beta chain has only a few counts. What it binds is unknown. Germline V gives CDR1 DFQATT, CDR2 SNEGSKA (reference sequence). V lost 5 bases to trimming and J lost 3 bases, with 8 bases between them. This CDR3 comprises 11 residues. The data were taken from a study of T cell repertoires in cytomegalovirus infection. Points from the study as a whole: The study found HLA-C-restricted CMV-specific TCR beta clonotypes dominating the ex vivo response.

From the reads, TCRdb called clonotypes with MiXCR, one entry per CDR3 protein. The sample contains around 900,000 distinct CDR3 sequences, approximately 31% of which appear only once. V gene TRBV20-1 combines with J gene TRBJ2-7; TRBD2 is a possible D gene (5 bases). The clonotype was recovered from a human donor in good health (CMV status not recorded). Some clones in this sample may be carry-over from other donors' samples. This sample comprised cultured CD8+ T cells from PBMCs, obtained from culture after CMV antigen stimulation. CDR3 nucleotide sequence: TGCAGTGCTGGTCGGGACTACGAGCAGTACGTC. Its translation: CSAGRDYEQYV.